This section outlines one TCR beta chain sequence together with its context. Its target is unknown. Survey-level resolution applied to immunoSEQ assay v3.0. Sequenced by immunoSEQ multiplex PCR; TCRdb stores in-frame clones only, minus some. In the table there are 45,000 or so clones, approximately 94% of which are singletons. This record comes from a study of long-term antiretroviral therapy in people with HIV. Findings and caveats of the study: No data were available on ART adherence, viral resistance or therapy changes. ART-treated samples gained diversity yet remained below transplant donor controls.

The V segment lost 6 bases and the J segment 7 bases; nucleotides outside the gene matches: 10. The CDR3 totals 14 residues. Looked up from germline, CDR1 is MDHEN and CDR2 is SYDVKM. Sequencing was performed on unsorted PBMCs, taken roughly 9.4 years after starting antiretroviral therapy. The TCR sequence derives from a man in his thirties or forties with HIV. The rearrangement links TRBV28 to TRBJ1-2, with 8 bases that match TRBD1. This CDR3 reads CASRQADRAGGYTF. The CDR3 DNA sequence: TGTGCCAGCAGACAAGCGGACAGGGCGGGTGGCTACACCTTC.